The rows below give T cell receptor beta chains drawn from one sample of a study of shared clonotypes between healthy human individuals. Sequencing used immunoSEQ multiplex PCR; TCRdb keeps in-frame clones, though not all of them. The sample contains 2 million to 2.5 million clones, more than 90% of which appear only once. The sequenced material came from naive CD4+ T cells sorted from blood. The receptors were sampled from a young man in good health. CDR3s include the opening cysteine and the closing phenylalanine or tryptophan. The D gene is left open where the match is weak. The listing skips clone size in some rows; elsewhere it reads once, few, many or a size class.

V gene: TRBV6-1; clone size: .; J gene: TRBJ1-5; D gene: .; CDR3 protein: CASSEGGQPQHF; CDR3 DNA: TGTGCCAGCAGTGAAGGGGGTCAGCCCCAGCATTTT
V gene: TRBV5-1; clone size: .; J gene: TRBJ2-7; D gene: .; CDR3 protein: CASSTDPGGSYEQYF; CDR3 DNA: TGCGCCAGCAGTACAGACCCCGGTGGGTCCTACGAGCAGTACTTC
V gene: TRBV30; clone size: .; J gene: TRBJ1-5; D gene: .; CDR3 protein: CAWSNPSNQPQHF; CDR3 DNA: TGTGCCTGGAGTAACCCGAGCAATCAGCCCCAGCATTTT
V gene: TRBV7-7; clone size: .; J gene: TRBJ2-2; D gene: .; CDR3 protein: CASSPRESSTGELFF; CDR3 DNA: TGTGCTAGCAGCCCTCGGGAGTCGAGCACCGGGGAGCTGTTTTTT
V gene: TRBV6-1; clone size: .; J gene: TRBJ1-2; D gene: .; CDR3 protein: CASSGIPEGLYGYTF; CDR3 DNA: TGTGCCAGCAGTGGTATCCCCGAGGGCTTATATGGCTACACCTTC
V gene: TRBV18; clone size: .; J gene: TRBJ2-5; D gene: .; CDR3 protein: CASSPSQETQYF; CDR3 DNA: TGTGCCAGCTCACCGTCCCAAGAGACCCAGTACTTC
V gene: TRBV9; clone size: .; J gene: TRBJ2-3; D gene: .; CDR3 protein: CASTRTDTQYF; CDR3 DNA: TGTGCCAGCACCCGCACAGATACGCAGTATTTT
V gene: TRBV27; clone size: .; J gene: TRBJ1-2; D gene: TRBD1; CDR3 protein: CASSNRGPPYGYTF; CDR3 DNA: TGTGCCAGCAGTAACAGGGGTCCCCCCTATGGCTACACCTTC
V gene: TRBV13; clone size: .; J gene: TRBJ2-1; D gene: .; CDR3 protein: CASSLQAQGGNEQFF; CDR3 DNA: TGTGCCAGCAGCTTACAAGCTCAGGGGGGGAATGAGCAGTTCTTC
V gene: TRBV28; clone size: .; J gene: TRBJ2-3; D gene: .; CDR3 protein: CASSLWGRGTDTQYF; CDR3 DNA: TGTGCCAGCAGTCTGTGGGGCAGGGGAACAGATACGCAGTATTTT
V gene: TRBV10-1; clone size: .; J gene: TRBJ1-4; D gene: .; CDR3 protein: CASSEATGRNEKLFF; CDR3 DNA: TGCGCCAGCAGTGAGGCAACCGGGCGTAATGAAAAACTGTTTTTT
V gene: TRBV5-1; clone size: .; J gene: TRBJ2-3; D gene: TRBD2; CDR3 protein: CASSPGTSGGARGTDTQYF; CDR3 DNA: TGCGCCAGCAGCCCCGGGACTAGCGGGGGGGCCCGGGGCACAGATACGCAGTATTTT
V gene: TRBV5-4; clone size: .; J gene: TRBJ1-1; D gene: .; CDR3 protein: CASSSRTGNTEAFF; CDR3 DNA: TGTGCCAGCAGCTCCCGGACGGGGAACACTGAAGCTTTCTTT
V gene: TRBV5-6; clone size: .; J gene: TRBJ1-5; D gene: .; CDR3 protein: CASSQSGTPNQPQHF; CDR3 DNA: TGTGCCAGCAGCCAATCAGGGACCCCCAATCAGCCCCAGCATTTT
V gene: TRBV5-1; clone size: .; J gene: TRBJ2-1; D gene: .; CDR3 protein: CASSWDGYNEQFF; CDR3 DNA: TGCGCCAGCAGCTGGGACGGGTACAATGAGCAGTTCTTC
V gene: TRBV10-3; clone size: .; J gene: TRBJ2-5; D gene: .; CDR3 protein: CAISESNAEETQYF; CDR3 DNA: TGTGCCATCAGTGAGTCGAATGCCGAAGAGACCCAGTACTTC
V gene: TRBV6-5; clone size: .; J gene: TRBJ2-1; D gene: .; CDR3 protein: CASSYLGGNEQFF; CDR3 DNA: TGTGCCAGCAGTTATTTAGGGGGCAATGAGCAGTTCTTC
V gene: TRBV6-1; clone size: .; J gene: TRBJ1-6; D gene: .; CDR3 protein: CASSEIGQYNSPLHF; CDR3 DNA: TGTGCCAGCAGTGAAATCGGCCAGTATAATTCACCCCTCCACTTT
V gene: TRBV7-2; clone size: .; J gene: TRBJ1-1; D gene: .; CDR3 protein: CASSLAATSNTEAFF; CDR3 DNA: TGTGCCAGCAGCTTAGCCGCCACATCGAACACTGAAGCTTTCTTT
V gene: TRBV5-6; clone size: .; J gene: TRBJ1-2; D gene: TRBD1; CDR3 protein: CASSLGGQGSNYGYTF; CDR3 DNA: TGTGCCAGCAGCTTGGGAGGACAGGGATCGAACTATGGCTACACCTTC
V gene: TRBV21-1; clone size: once; J gene: TRBJ2-2; D gene: .; CDR3 protein: CASRSDRESGELFF; CDR3 DNA: TGTGCCAGCAGATCGGACAGGGAATCCGGGGAGCTGTTTTTT
V gene: TRBV5-1; clone size: .; J gene: TRBJ2-1; D gene: TRBD2; CDR3 protein: CASSSTKSSGNNEQFF; CDR3 DNA: TGCGCCAGCAGCAGTACAAAATCTAGCGGAAACAATGAGCAGTTCTTC
V gene: TRBV15; clone size: once; J gene: TRBJ1-1; D gene: .; CDR3 protein: CATSRDRSSGNTEAFF; CDR3 DNA: TGTGCCACCAGCAGAGATCGATCATCTGGGAACACTGAAGCTTTCTTT
V gene: TRBV29-1; clone size: .; J gene: TRBJ2-3; D gene: .; CDR3 protein: CSVEDRTYTDTQYF; CDR3 DNA: TGCAGCGTTGAAGATCGGACTTACACAGATACGCAGTATTTT
V gene: TRBV6-1; clone size: .; J gene: TRBJ2-1; D gene: TRBD1; CDR3 protein: CASSYQGEGNLF; CDR3 DNA: TGTGCCAGCAGCTACCAGGGGGAAGGAAATCTCTTC
V gene: TRBV5-1; clone size: .; J gene: TRBJ2-3; D gene: TRBD2; CDR3 protein: CASSLLLAGVGTDTQYF; CDR3 DNA: TGCGCCAGCAGCTTACTACTAGCGGGAGTGGGCACAGATACGCAGTATTTT
V gene: TRBV7-2; clone size: .; J gene: TRBJ2-5; D gene: TRBD2; CDR3 protein: CASSLALAGADATQYF; CDR3 DNA: TGTGCCAGCAGCTTAGCCCTAGCGGGAGCGGACGCGACCCAGTACTTC
V gene: TRBV7-9; clone size: .; J gene: TRBJ2-5; D gene: .; CDR3 protein: CASSLFTVETQYF; CDR3 DNA: TGTGCCAGCAGCTTATTTACGGTGGAGACCCAGTACTTC
V gene: TRBV7-8; clone size: .; J gene: TRBJ1-2; D gene: TRBD1; CDR3 protein: CASSPHATTGTGGNGYTF; CDR3 DNA: TGTGCCAGCAGCCCACACGCTACTACCGGGACAGGGGGCAATGGCTACACCTTC
V gene: TRBV14; clone size: once; J gene: TRBJ1-1; D gene: .; CDR3 protein: CASSLRGGFTEAFF; CDR3 DNA: TGTGCCAGCAGCCTGAGGGGGGGATTCACTGAAGCTTTCTTT
V gene: TRBV7-9; clone size: .; J gene: TRBJ1-1; D gene: .; CDR3 protein: CASSLGGVTEAFF; CDR3 DNA: TGTGCCAGCAGCTTAGGCGGTGTAACTGAAGCTTTCTTT
V gene: TRBV7-9; clone size: once; J gene: TRBJ2-5; D gene: .; CDR3 protein: CASRYTEETQYF; CDR3 DNA: TGTGCCAGCAGATATACAGAGGAGACCCAGTACTTC
V gene: TRBV6-5; clone size: .; J gene: TRBJ1-1; D gene: .; CDR3 protein: CASTKGGSQTEAFF; CDR3 DNA: TGTGCCAGCACTAAGGGGGGGAGTCAGACTGAAGCTTTCTTT
V gene: TRBV10-3; clone size: .; J gene: TRBJ1-6; D gene: TRBD1; CDR3 protein: CAISDRGENSPLHF; CDR3 DNA: TGTGCCATCAGCGACAGGGGAGAGAATTCACCCCTCCACTTT
V gene: TRBV5-1; clone size: .; J gene: TRBJ2-5; D gene: TRBD2; CDR3 protein: CASSASSGGAQYF; CDR3 DNA: TGCGCCAGCAGCGCTTCTAGCGGGGGGGCCCAGTACTTC
V gene: TRBV13; clone size: .; J gene: TRBJ2-1; D gene: TRBD2; CDR3 protein: CASSRTSGSFHEQFF; CDR3 DNA: TGTGCCAGCAGCAGGACTAGCGGGAGTTTCCATGAGCAGTTCTTC
V gene: TRBV12-5; clone size: .; J gene: TRBJ2-2; D gene: .; CDR3 protein: CASGLYLGPGNTGELFF; CDR3 DNA: TGTGCTAGTGGTTTATATTTAGGGCCGGGGAACACCGGGGAGCTGTTTTTT
V gene: TRBV30; clone size: .; J gene: TRBJ2-6; D gene: .; CDR3 protein: CAWSDIPANVLTF; CDR3 DNA: TGTGCCTGGAGTGATATACCGGCCAACGTCCTGACTTTC
V gene: TRBV7-2; clone size: .; J gene: TRBJ1-6; D gene: .; CDR3 protein: CASARDFSPLHF; CDR3 DNA: TGTGCCAGCGCGAGGGATTTTTCACCCCTCCACTTT
V gene: TRBV7-2; clone size: .; J gene: TRBJ2-7; D gene: TRBD2; CDR3 protein: CASSTGLAGLQYF; CDR3 DNA: TGTGCCAGCAGCACGGGACTAGCGGGACTGCAGTACTTC
V gene: TRBV6-1; clone size: .; J gene: TRBJ2-6; D gene: .; CDR3 protein: CASSGDPGANVLTF; CDR3 DNA: TGTGCCAGCAGTGGGGACCCTGGGGCCAACGTCCTGACTTTC
V gene: TRBV27; clone size: .; J gene: TRBJ1-6; D gene: .; CDR3 protein: CASSLRVWGLQGPPLHF; CDR3 DNA: TGTGCCAGCAGTTTAAGGGTCTGGGGGTTACAGGGACCACCCCTCCACTTT
V gene: TRBV9; clone size: .; J gene: TRBJ2-7; D gene: .; CDR3 protein: CASSVERQTYEQYF; CDR3 DNA: TGTGCCAGCAGCGTAGAGAGACAAACCTACGAGCAGTACTTC
V gene: TRBV19; clone size: .; J gene: TRBJ1-5; D gene: .; CDR3 protein: CASSISINQPQHF; CDR3 DNA: TGTGCCAGTAGCATAAGCATCAATCAGCCCCAGCATTTT
V gene: TRBV19; clone size: once; J gene: TRBJ2-3; D gene: .; CDR3 protein: CASSAAGLPPSTQYF; CDR3 DNA: TGTGCCAGTAGCGCCGCTGGATTACCCCCCAGTACGCAGTATTTT
V gene: TRBV7-9; clone size: .; J gene: TRBJ1-2; D gene: .; CDR3 protein: CASPSLEDQRGKYGYTF; CDR3 DNA: TGTGCCAGCCCCAGCTTAGAAGACCAGAGAGGAAAGTATGGCTACACCTTC
V gene: TRBV2; clone size: .; J gene: TRBJ1-2; D gene: .; CDR3 protein: CASIAPTGTHGYTF; CDR3 DNA: TGTGCCAGCATTGCCCCAACAGGGACCCATGGCTACACCTTC
V gene: TRBV30; clone size: .; J gene: TRBJ1-5; D gene: .; CDR3 protein: CAWSGQGDQPQHF; CDR3 DNA: TGTGCCTGGAGTGGACAAGGGGATCAGCCCCAGCATTTT
V gene: TRBV30; clone size: .; J gene: TRBJ2-1; D gene: .; CDR3 protein: CAWSLGNEQFF; CDR3 DNA: TGTGCCTGGAGTTTGGGAAATGAGCAGTTCTTC
V gene: TRBV25-1; clone size: .; J gene: TRBJ1-6; D gene: TRBD1; CDR3 protein: CASSDKGANSPLHF; CDR3 DNA: TGTGCCAGCAGTGATAAGGGGGCTAATTCACCCCTCCACTTT
V gene: TRBV4-3; clone size: .; J gene: TRBJ2-7; D gene: .; CDR3 protein: CASSQGVLSNILGFYEQYF; CDR3 DNA: TGCGCCAGCAGCCAAGGTGTTTTGTCGAACATTCTCGGGTTCTACGAGCAGTACTTC
V gene: TRBV19; clone size: .; J gene: TRBJ1-2; D gene: .; CDR3 protein: CASSSLDMGPLYGYTF; CDR3 DNA: TGTGCCAGTAGTAGCCTGGACATGGGCCCCCTCTATGGCTACACCTTC
V gene: TRBV30; clone size: once; J gene: TRBJ1-5; D gene: .; CDR3 protein: CAWSGGFDQPQHF; CDR3 DNA: TGTGCCTGGAGTGGGGGGTTTGATCAGCCCCAGCATTTT
V gene: TRBV4-1; clone size: .; J gene: TRBJ2-2; D gene: .; CDR3 protein: CASSQGLITAGELFF; CDR3 DNA: TGCGCCAGCAGCCAAGGACTAATCACGGCCGGGGAGCTGTTTTTT